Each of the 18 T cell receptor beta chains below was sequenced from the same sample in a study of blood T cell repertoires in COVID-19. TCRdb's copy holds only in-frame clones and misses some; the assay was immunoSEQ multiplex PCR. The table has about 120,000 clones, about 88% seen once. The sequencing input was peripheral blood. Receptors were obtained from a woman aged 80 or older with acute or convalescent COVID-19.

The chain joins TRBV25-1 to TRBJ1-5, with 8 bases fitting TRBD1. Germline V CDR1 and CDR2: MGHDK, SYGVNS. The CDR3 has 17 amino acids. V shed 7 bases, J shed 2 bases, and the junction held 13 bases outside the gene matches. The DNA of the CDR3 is TGTGCCAGCATCCTGGACAGGGAGGGGATGTGCAATCAGCCCCAGCATTTT. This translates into CASILDREGMCNQPQHF. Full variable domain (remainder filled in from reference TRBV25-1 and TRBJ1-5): EADIYQTPRYLVIGTGKKITLECSQTMGHDKMYWYQQDPGMELHLIHYSYGVNSTEKGDLSSESTVSRIRTEHFPLTLESARPSHTSQYLCASILDREGMCNQPQHFGDGTRLSIL.

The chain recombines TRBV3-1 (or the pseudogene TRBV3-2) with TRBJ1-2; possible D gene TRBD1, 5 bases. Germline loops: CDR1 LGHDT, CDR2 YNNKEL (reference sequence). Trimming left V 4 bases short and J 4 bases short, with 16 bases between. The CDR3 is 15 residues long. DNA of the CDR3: TGTGCCAGCAGCCCGGACCCTTACAGGTTCTATGGCTACACCTTC. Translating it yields CASSPDPYRFYGYTF.

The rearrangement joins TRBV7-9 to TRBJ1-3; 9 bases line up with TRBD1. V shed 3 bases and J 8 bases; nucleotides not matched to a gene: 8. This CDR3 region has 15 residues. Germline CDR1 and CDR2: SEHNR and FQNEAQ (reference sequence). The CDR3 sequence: CASSFTGQGRDTIYF. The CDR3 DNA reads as TGTGCCAGCAGCTTCACGGGACAGGGTAGAGACACCATATATTTT.

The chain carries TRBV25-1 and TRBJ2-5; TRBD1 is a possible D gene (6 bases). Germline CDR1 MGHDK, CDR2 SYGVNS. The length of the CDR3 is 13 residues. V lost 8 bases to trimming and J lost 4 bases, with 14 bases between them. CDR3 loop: CASEKQGSETQYF. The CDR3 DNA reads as TGTGCCAGCGAGAAACAGGGTTCAGAGACCCAGTACTTC.

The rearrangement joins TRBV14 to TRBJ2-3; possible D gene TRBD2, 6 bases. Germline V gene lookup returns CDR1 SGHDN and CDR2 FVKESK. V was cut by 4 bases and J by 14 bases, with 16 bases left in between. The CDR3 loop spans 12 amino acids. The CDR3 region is CASSRSWRALYF. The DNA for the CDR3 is TGTGCCAGCAGCCGAAGTTGGAGGGCCCTGTATTTT.

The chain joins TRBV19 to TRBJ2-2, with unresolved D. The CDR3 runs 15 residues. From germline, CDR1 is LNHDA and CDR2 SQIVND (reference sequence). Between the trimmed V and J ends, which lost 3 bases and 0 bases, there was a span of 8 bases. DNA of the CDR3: TGTGCCAGTAGTATTTTCAGGACGAACACCGGGGAGCTGTTTTTT. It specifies CASSIFRTNTGELFF.

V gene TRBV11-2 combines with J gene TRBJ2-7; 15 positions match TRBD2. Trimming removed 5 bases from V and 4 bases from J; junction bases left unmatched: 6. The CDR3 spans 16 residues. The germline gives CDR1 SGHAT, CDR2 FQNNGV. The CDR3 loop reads CASSPGTSGRWYEQYF. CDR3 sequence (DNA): TGTGCCAGCAGCCCCGGGACTAGCGGGAGGTGGTACGAGCAGTACTTC.

The CDR3 DNA sequence: TGTGCCAGCAGCTCAACGCCCCGGGACAGGGTGGAGGACTATGGCTACACCTTC. Residues: CASSSTPRDRVEDYGYTF. V gene TRBV7-9 combines with J gene TRBJ1-2; 9 bases line up with TRBD1. With V trimmed by 4 bases and J by 3 bases, 15 bases remained unmatched. The CDR3 runs 18 residues. Germline lookup yields CDR1 SEHNR and CDR2 FQNEAQ (reference sequence). The entire variable domain, with the rest obtained from reference TRBV7-9 and TRBJ1-2, is as follows: DTGVSQNPRHKITKRGQNVTFRCDPISEHNRLYWYRQTLGQGPEFLTYFQNEAQLEKSRLLSDRFSAERPKGSFSTLEIQRTEQGDSAMYLCASSSTPRDRVEDYGYTFGSGTRLTVV.

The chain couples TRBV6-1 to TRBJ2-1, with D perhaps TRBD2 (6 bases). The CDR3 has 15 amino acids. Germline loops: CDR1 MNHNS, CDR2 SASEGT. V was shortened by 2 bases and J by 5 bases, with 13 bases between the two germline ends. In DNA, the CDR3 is TGTGCCAGCAGTGAACCTGGGAGGAGGAACAATGAGCAGTTCTTC. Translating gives CASSEPGRRNNEQFF.

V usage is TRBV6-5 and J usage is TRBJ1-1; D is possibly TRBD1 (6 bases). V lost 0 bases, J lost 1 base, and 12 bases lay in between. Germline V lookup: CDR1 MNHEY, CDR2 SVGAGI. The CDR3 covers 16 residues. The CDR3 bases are TGTGCCAGCAGTTACTCGATTTTCAGGGGGAACACTGAAGCTTTCTTT. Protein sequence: CASSYSIFRGNTEAFF.

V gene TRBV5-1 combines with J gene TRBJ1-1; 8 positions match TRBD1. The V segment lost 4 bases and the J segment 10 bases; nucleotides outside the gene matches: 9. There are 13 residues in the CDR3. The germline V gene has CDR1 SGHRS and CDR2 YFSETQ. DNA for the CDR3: TGCGCCAGCAGCCCGACTGGACAGGGAATAGCTTTCTTT. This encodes CASSPTGQGIAFF.

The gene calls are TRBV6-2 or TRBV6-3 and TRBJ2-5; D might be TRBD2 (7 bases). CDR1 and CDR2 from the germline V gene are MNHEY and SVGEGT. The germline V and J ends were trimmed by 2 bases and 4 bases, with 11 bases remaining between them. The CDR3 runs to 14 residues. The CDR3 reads CASSYRGRAETQYF. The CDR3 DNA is TGTGCCAGCAGTTACAGGGGGAGGGCAGAGACCCAGTACTTC.

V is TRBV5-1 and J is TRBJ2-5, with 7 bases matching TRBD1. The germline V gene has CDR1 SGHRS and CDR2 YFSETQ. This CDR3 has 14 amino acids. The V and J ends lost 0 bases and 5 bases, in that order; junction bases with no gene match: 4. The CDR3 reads CASSLDRGKETQYF. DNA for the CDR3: TGCGCCAGCAGCTTGGACAGGGGCAAGGAGACCCAGTACTTC.

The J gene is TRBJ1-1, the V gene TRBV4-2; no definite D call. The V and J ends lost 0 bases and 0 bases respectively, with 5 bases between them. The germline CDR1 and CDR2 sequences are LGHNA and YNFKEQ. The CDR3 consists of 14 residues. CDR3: CASSQDQMNTEAFF. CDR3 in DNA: TGTGCCAGCAGCCAAGATCAAATGAACACTGAAGCTTTCTTT.

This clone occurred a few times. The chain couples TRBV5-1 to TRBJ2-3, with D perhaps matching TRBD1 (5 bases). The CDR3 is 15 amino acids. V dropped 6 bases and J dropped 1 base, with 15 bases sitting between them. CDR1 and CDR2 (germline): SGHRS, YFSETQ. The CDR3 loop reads CASNLRQTGTDTQYF. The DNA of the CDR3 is TGCGCCAGCAACCTCAGACAGACTGGCACAGATACGCAGTATTTT. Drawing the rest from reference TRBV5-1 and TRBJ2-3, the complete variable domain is KAGVTQTPRYLIKTRGQQVTLSCSPISGHRSVSWYQQTPGQGLQFLFEYFSETQRNKGNFPGRFSGRQFSNSRSEMNVSTLELGDSALYLCASNLRQTGTDTQYFGPGTRLTVL.

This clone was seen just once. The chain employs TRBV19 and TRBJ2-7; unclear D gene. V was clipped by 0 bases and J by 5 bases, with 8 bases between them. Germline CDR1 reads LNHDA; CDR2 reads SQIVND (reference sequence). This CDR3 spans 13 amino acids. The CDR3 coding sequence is TGTGCCAGTAGTATAGATCTAGGAAACGAGCAGTACTTC. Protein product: CASSIDLGNEQYF. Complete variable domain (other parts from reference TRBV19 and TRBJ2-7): DGGITQSPKYLFRKEGQNVTLSCEQNLNHDAMYWYRQDPGQGLRLIYYSQIVNDFQKGDIAEGYSVSREKKESFPLTVTSAQKNPTAFYLCASSIDLGNEQYFGPGTRLTVT.

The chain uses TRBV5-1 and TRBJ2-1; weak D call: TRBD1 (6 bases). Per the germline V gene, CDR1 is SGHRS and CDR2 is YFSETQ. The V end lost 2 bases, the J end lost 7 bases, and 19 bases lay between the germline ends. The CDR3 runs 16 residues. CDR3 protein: CASSLRDTVPQNEQFF. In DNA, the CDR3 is TGCGCCAGCAGCTTACGGGACACCGTCCCTCAAAATGAGCAGTTCTTC.

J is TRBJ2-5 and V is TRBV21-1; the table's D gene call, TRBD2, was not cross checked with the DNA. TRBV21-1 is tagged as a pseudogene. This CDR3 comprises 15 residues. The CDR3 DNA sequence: TGTGCCAGCAGCAAAGGGGGGAGGGGACGAGAGACCCAGTACTTC. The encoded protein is CASSKGGRGRETQYF.